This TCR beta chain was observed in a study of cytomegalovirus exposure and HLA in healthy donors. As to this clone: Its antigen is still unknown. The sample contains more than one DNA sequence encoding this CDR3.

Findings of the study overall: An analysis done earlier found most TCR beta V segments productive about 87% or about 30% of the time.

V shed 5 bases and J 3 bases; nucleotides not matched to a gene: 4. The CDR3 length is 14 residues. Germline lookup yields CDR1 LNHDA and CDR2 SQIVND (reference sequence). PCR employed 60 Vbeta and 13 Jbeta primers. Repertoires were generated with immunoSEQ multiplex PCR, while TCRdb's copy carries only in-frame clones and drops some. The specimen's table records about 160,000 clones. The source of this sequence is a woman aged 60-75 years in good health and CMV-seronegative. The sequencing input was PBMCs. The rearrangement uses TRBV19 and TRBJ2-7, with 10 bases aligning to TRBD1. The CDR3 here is CASSPGQGGYEQYF. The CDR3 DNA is TGTGCCAGTAGTCCCGGACAGGGGGGCTACGAGCAGTACTTC.